This TCR beta chain was found in a study of spatial heterogeneity in lung cancer. Across the study: Each time, sequencing found more beta-chain sequences than alpha-chain sequences. In the raw reads, each unique TCR and UMI combination was present more than ten times on average.

This clonotype appeared many times. Time point in this sample: sample taken at primary tumor resection. Sequencing was performed on whole RNA extracted from tumor and nontumor lung tissue, or from frozen PBMC, and the material was left unsorted. The donors comprised roughly 71 untreated early-stage non-small cell lung cancer patients. CDR1 and CDR2 (germline): SNHLY, FYNNEI. The CDR3 is 13 residues long. Trimming took 6 bases from V and 5 from J, leaving 11 bases between them. All TCR cDNA molecules were individually tagged with a unique molecular identifier. From the 5' RACE reads, TCRdb called clonotypes with MiXCR, one entry per CDR3 protein. The sample carries approximately 11,000 distinct CDR3 sequences, roughly 3.7% recorded once.

The chain carries TRBV2 and TRBJ1-5; D gene uncertain. Source: normal lung tissue next to the tumor, taken at surgery. The source of this sequence is a male donor with early-stage non-small cell lung cancer. The DNA of the CDR3 is TGTGCCAGCAGGGGCAGCGGGGATCAGCCCCAGCATTTT. Residues: CASRGSGDQPQHF.